The entry that follows covers one T cell receptor (beta chain) sequence. V was pared by 4 bases and J by 2 bases, with 9 bases between. This CDR3 has 13 amino acids. Germline V gene sequence: CDR1 SQVTM, CDR2 ANQGSEA. The sample belongs to a study of blood T cell repertoires in COVID-19. Original processing notes: Estimation of nucleated cell counts was performed using reference gene primer amplification. The table came from immunoSEQ multiplex PCR; TCRdb's copy has only in-frame clones and leaves some out. V, J and clone size reflect that table, while D and trimming were determined from the DNA. Among roughly 95,000 clones listed, about four fifths were seen once.

The sequence was obtained from a man aged 80 or over with acute or convalescent COVID-19. The sequenced material came from peripheral blood. The chain is built from TRBV29-1 and TRBJ2-1, with D uncertain. The CDR3 spells CSVVYPPYNEQFF. CDR3 in DNA: TGCAGCGTTGTCTACCCCCCCTACAATGAGCAGTTCTTC.